Detailed here is one TCR beta chain. Its antigen remains unidentified. Sequenced by immunoSEQ multiplex PCR; TCRdb stores in-frame clones only, minus some. Altogether 240,000 or so clones are present, over 85% being singletons, with the ten largest covering 0.55%. The sample originates from a study of T cell responses to AZD1222 COVID-19 vaccine. Study results and caveats: Without day 14 samples, only post-peak T cell repertoires were studied.

Trimming cost V 3 bases and J 4 bases, with 18 bases left between them. This CDR3 contains 15 residues. Germline CDR1 and CDR2: DFQATT and SNEGSKA (reference sequence). The chain combines TRBV20-1 with TRBJ1-2, with D tentatively TRBD1 (5 bases). Sequencing used peripheral blood, obtained on day 0 of AZD1222 vaccination. This clonotype was sampled from an adult in good health. The CDR3, as DNA: TGCAGTGCTAGTACGACAGAGTTTTTACTCTATGGCTACACCTTC. Amino acid sequence: CSASTTEFLLYGYTF.